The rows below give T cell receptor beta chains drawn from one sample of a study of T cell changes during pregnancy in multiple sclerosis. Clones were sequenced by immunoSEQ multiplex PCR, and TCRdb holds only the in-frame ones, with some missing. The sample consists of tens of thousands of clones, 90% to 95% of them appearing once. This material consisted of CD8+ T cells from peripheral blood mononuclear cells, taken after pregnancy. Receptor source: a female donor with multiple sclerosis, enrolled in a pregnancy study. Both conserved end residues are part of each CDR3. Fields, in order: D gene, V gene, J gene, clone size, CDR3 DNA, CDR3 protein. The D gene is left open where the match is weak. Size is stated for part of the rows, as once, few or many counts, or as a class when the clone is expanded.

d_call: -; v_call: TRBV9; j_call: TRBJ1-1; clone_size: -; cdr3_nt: TGTGCCAGCAGCCCCGGGGTGATGGGCACTGAAGCTTTCTTT; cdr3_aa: CASSPGVMGTEAFF
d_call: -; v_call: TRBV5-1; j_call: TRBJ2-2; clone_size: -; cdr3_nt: TGCGCCAGCAGCTTGGGCCAGGGTAACACCGGGGAGCTGTTTTTT; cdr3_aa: CASSLGQGNTGELFF
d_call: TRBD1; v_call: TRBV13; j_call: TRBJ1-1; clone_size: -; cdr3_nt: TGTGCCAGCAGCCCCGACAGGGGGCGAGGCACTGAAGCTTTCTTT; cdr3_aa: CASSPDRGRGTEAFF
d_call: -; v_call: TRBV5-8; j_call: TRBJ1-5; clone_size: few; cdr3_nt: TGTGCCAGCAGCTTGGTACAGGGCTCTCAGCCCCAGCATTTT; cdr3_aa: CASSLVQGSQPQHF
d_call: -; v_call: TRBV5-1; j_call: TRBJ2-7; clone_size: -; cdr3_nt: TGCGCCAGCAGCTCCTACGACTACGAGCAGTACTTC; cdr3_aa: CASSSYDYEQYF
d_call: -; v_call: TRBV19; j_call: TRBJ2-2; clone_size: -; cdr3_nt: TGTGCCAGTAGTCTCCGGACAGAAGCGAACACCGGGGAGCTGTTTTTT; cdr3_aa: CASSLRTEANTGELFF
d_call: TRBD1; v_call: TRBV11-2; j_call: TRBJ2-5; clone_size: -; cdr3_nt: TGTGCCAGCAGCTTAAACAGGGGGAGGAAGGAGACCCAGTACTTC; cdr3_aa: CASSLNRGRKETQYF
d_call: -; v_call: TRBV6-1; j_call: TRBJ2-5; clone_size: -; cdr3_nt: TGTGCCAGCAGTGAGCAGGCTATAGGGGAAGAGACCCAGTACTTC; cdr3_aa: CASSEQAIGEETQYF
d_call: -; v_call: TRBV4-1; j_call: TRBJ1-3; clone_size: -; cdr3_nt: TGCGCCAGCAGCCCCACGTTTCGCTCAGGGCGCTCTGGAAACACCATATATTTT; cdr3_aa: CASSPTFRSGRSGNTIYF
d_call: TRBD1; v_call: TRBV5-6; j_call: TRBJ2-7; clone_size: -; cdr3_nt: TGTGCCAGCAGCTTAACCCAGGGGGACTACGAGCAGTACTTC; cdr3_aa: CASSLTQGDYEQYF
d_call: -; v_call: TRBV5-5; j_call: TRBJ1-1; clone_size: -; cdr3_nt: TGTGCCAGCAGCCTGCTGGACACGATGCCCGAAGCTTTCTTT; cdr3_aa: CASSLLDTMPEAFF
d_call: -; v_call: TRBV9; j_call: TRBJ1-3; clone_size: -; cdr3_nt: TGTGCCAGCAGCGTAGCTGCCCGGGGGACTGGAAACACCATATATTTT; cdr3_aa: CASSVAARGTGNTIYF
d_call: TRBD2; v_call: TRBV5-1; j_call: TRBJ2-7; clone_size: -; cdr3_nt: TGCGCCAGCAGCTATGCGGGAGTCTCCTACGAGCAGTACTTC; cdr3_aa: CASSYAGVSYEQYF